Below, 21 T cell receptor beta chains from the same sample are listed, as sequenced in a study of T cell responses to AZD1222 COVID-19 vaccine. The data were produced by immunoSEQ multiplex PCR, yet TCRdb's version contains in-frame clones alone and is incomplete. The sample contains about 110,000 clones, about 87% of which appear only once. Specimen: peripheral blood, collected on day 0 of AZD1222 vaccination. Every receptor here comes from an adult in good health.

The chain uses TRBV3-1 (or the pseudogene TRBV3-2) and TRBJ2-6, with D perhaps TRBD2 (7 bases). Germline V lookup: CDR1 LGHDT, CDR2 YNNKEL (reference sequence). Trimming stripped 3 bases from V and 0 bases from J, with 15 bases between. The CDR3 is 18 residues long. CDR3 residues: CASSQGGQGSSGANVLTF. The CDR3 nucleotides are TGTGCCAGCAGCCAGGGGGGGCAGGGGAGCTCTGGGGCCAACGTCCTGACTTTC.

This clone was detected once. The gene calls are TRBV6-6 and TRBJ1-1, with TRBD1 as a possible D gene (6 bases). Germline lookup yields CDR1 MNHNY and CDR2 SVGAGI (reference sequence). The V end lost 6 bases, the J end lost 1 base, and 6 bases lay between the germline ends. The CDR3 sequence is 12 residues long. The CDR3 DNA reads as TGTGCCAGCAGGACAGGGAACACTGAAGCTTTCTTT. Protein: CASRTGNTEAFF.

The chain uses TRBV7-2 and TRBJ1-1; TRBD1 aligns across 9 bases. This CDR3 region has 15 residues. J lost 7 bases, V lost 2 bases, and 8 bases had no gene match. Germline lookup yields CDR1 SGHTA and CDR2 FQGNSA. The CDR3 loop is CASSLYWGGQGEAFF. The CDR3 DNA reads TGTGCCAGCAGCTTATATTGGGGGGGACAGGGTGAAGCTTTCTTT.

The chain carries TRBV2 and TRBJ1-5; TRBD1 matches at 8 bases. Trimming at V came to 6 bases and at J to 7 bases, leaving 11 bases not matched to a gene. Germline lookup yields CDR1 SNHLY and CDR2 FYNNEI. This CDR3 comprises 15 residues. CDR3 DNA sequence: TGTGCCAGCAGCTTAGAACAGGGGGTGAGGCAGCCCCAGCATTTT. Its protein product is CASSLEQGVRQPQHF.

The CDR3 DNA sequence: TGTGCCAGCAGCTTTCCCGGGACAGGGACTGGCCCCGGGGAGCTGTTTTTT. It yields the protein CASSFPGTGTGPGELFF. V gene TRBV7-9 combines with J gene TRBJ2-2; TRBD1 matches at 9 bases. The CDR3 totals 17 residues. Germline CDR1 SEHNR, CDR2 FQNEAQ (reference sequence). Trimming cost V 3 bases and J 6 bases; bases outside gene matches: 11.

This chain joins TRBV6-6 and TRBJ1-2, with D uncertain. The CDR3 is made up of 13 amino acids. Germline CDR1 MNHNY, CDR2 SVGAGI (reference sequence). The ends were cut back, 6 bases at V and 2 bases at J, with 10 bases in the middle. The CDR3 region is CASSPTGNYGYTF. In DNA form, the CDR3 reads TGTGCCAGCAGCCCTACCGGGAACTATGGCTACACCTTC.

This clone was recorded only once. The chain couples TRBV15 to TRBJ2-7; D tentatively fits TRBD1 or TRBD2 (5 bases each). V lost 10 bases to trimming and J lost 2 bases, with 15 bases between them. The CDR3 sequence is 13 residues long. From germline, CDR1 is LNHNV and CDR2 YYDKDF (reference sequence). CDR3 in amino acids: CANSGTAAYEQYF. In nucleotides, the CDR3 is TGTGCCAATTCCGGGACGGCTGCCTACGAGCAGTACTTC.

This clone was detected only a few times. The genes are TRBV19 and TRBJ1-1; D is unclear. The germline V gene has CDR1 LNHDA and CDR2 SQIVND (reference sequence). Trimming took 3 bases from V and 0 from J, leaving 11 bases between them. The CDR3 is 15 amino acids. For the CDR3, the DNA is TGTGCCAGTAGTATTGACGGTAGGATGAACACTGAAGCTTTCTTT. It codes for CASSIDGRMNTEAFF.

V is TRBV15 and J is TRBJ1-4; TRBD1 might be the D (6 bases). Germline loops: CDR1 LNHNV, CDR2 YYDKDF (reference sequence). Trimming removed 3 bases at V and 4 bases at J, with 15 bases between. This CDR3 spans 16 amino acids. CDR3 loop: CATSRGSGHINEKLFF. CDR3 nucleotide sequence: TGTGCCACCAGCAGGGGATCGGGACATATTAATGAAAAACTGTTTTTT. The whole variable domain, filled in from reference TRBV15 and TRBJ1-4, reads DAMVIQNPRYQVTQFGKPVTLSCSQTLNHNVMYWYQQKSSQAPKLLFHYYDKDFNNEADTPDNFQSRRPNTSFCFLDIRSPGLGDTAMYLCATSRGSGHINEKLFFGSGTQLSVL.

This clone was counted a few times. The chain has TRBV27 and TRBJ2-7; the D is unclear. V was shortened by 5 bases and J by 7 bases, with 18 bases between the two germline ends. Germline V gene data show CDR1 as MNHEY and CDR2 as SMNVEV (reference sequence). CDR3 length: 14 residues. The CDR3 is CASSEQAGLGEQYF. CDR3 DNA: TGTGCCAGCAGTGAACAAGCTGGGTTGGGGGAGCAGTACTTC.

The chain uses TRBV6-1 and TRBJ1-5; no clear D. CDR1 and CDR2 (germline): MNHNS, SASEGT. V lost 3 bases and J lost 0, with 15 bases in between. This CDR3 has 17 residues. Here the CDR3 reads CASSDYAGFGSNQPQHF. CDR3 nucleotides: TGTGCCAGCAGTGACTATGCTGGGTTCGGTAGCAATCAGCCCCAGCATTTT.

The V and J genes are TRBV13 and TRBJ2-3; 9 nucleotides align to TRBD2. This CDR3 has 19 amino acids. Germline V gene lookup returns CDR1 PRHDT and CDR2 FYEKMQ (reference sequence). Losses at the gene ends were 0 bases for V and 6 bases for J; bases not matched to a gene: 16. The CDR3 loop reads CASSLGLFGTSSNRDTQYF. The CDR3 DNA sequence: TGTGCCAGCAGCTTAGGCCTTTTTGGGACTAGCAGTAACCGTGATACGCAGTATTTT.

The chain recombines TRBV14 with TRBJ2-2; TRBD2 is a possible D gene (6 bases). Germline-derived CDR1 and CDR2 are SGHDN and FVKESK. Trimming took off 4 bases at V and 0 bases at J, with 9 bases between the two ends. This CDR3 has 15 residues. The CDR3 loop reads CASSPGGTNTGELFF. As DNA, the CDR3 is TGTGCCAGCAGCCCCGGCGGGACGAACACCGGGGAGCTGTTTTTT.

The rearrangement joins TRBV27 to TRBJ2-3; D is unclear. The germline gives CDR1 MNHEY, CDR2 SMNVEV (reference sequence). V shed 7 bases and J shed 2 bases, with 4 bases lying between them. This CDR3 has 11 amino acids. The DNA of the CDR3 is TGTGCCAGCACCTCCACAGATACGCAGTATTTT. It yields the protein CASTSTDTQYF.

The V call is TRBV30, the J call TRBJ2-4; 7 bases are shared with TRBD1. V was clipped by 1 base and J by 0 bases; unmatched bases: 3. This CDR3 is built from 15 residues. Germline-derived CDR1 and CDR2 are GTSNPN and SVGIG (reference sequence). CDR3 sequence: CAWSEGQLAKNIQYF. The CDR3 DNA sequence: TGTGCCTGGAGTGAGGGACAGTTAGCCAAAAACATTCAGTACTTC.

This chain links TRBV5-8 with TRBJ2-7; possible D gene TRBD1, 6 bases. Germline lookup yields CDR1 SGHTS and CDR2 YDEGEE. Trimming took off 1 base at V and 5 bases at J, with 13 bases between the two ends. This CDR3 region has 14 residues. CDR3 nucleotide sequence: TGTGCCAGCAGCTTGTGGGGGCGCAGGGACGAGCAGTACTTC. This translates into CASSLWGRRDEQYF.

Only a few counts were recorded for this clone. The chain is built from TRBV20-1 and TRBJ2-3; no clear D gene. Trimming stripped 3 bases from V and 4 bases from J, with 17 bases between. CDR3 length: 15 amino acids. Germline-derived CDR1 and CDR2 are DFQATT and SNEGSKA (reference sequence). The CDR3 sequence is CSASGFQSQPDTQYF. CDR3 coding DNA: TGCAGTGCTAGTGGTTTCCAGAGTCAGCCAGATACGCAGTATTTT.

In this sample, this clone turned up once. The chain employs TRBV25-1 and TRBJ1-2; no clear D. The CDR3 length is 12 residues. V was shortened by 8 bases and J by 4 bases, with 11 bases between the two germline ends. Germline CDR1 reads MGHDK; CDR2 reads SYGVNS. The CDR3 sequence: CASSVGSYGYTF. CDR3 sequence (DNA): TGTGCCAGCTCGGTGGGGTCCTATGGCTACACCTTC.

The rearrangement links TRBV7-9 to TRBJ2-3; D gene unclear. Trimming cost V 1 base and J 0 bases, with 8 bases left between them. CDR1 and CDR2 (germline): SEHNR, FQNEAQ (reference sequence). This CDR3 region has 15 residues. CDR3 protein: CASSLDRGSTDTQYF. For the CDR3, the DNA is TGTGCCAGCAGCTTAGATCGTGGGAGCACAGATACGCAGTATTTT.

This chain connects TRBV19 to TRBJ2-3; perhaps TRBD1 as D (5 bases). CDR3 length: 15 residues. Trimming stripped 2 bases from V and 0 bases from J, with 9 bases between. Per the germline V gene, CDR1 is LNHDA and CDR2 is SQIVND (reference sequence). CDR3 in amino acids: CASSIRQKSTDTQYF. CDR3 nucleotides: TGTGCCAGTAGTATACGACAGAAGAGCACAGATACGCAGTATTTT.

V usage is TRBV7-9 and J usage is TRBJ1-1; a weak D match, TRBD1 (5 bases). Looked up from germline, CDR1 is SEHNR and CDR2 is FQNEAQ (reference sequence). This CDR3 has 17 amino acids. Trimming stripped 3 bases from V and 0 bases from J, with 17 bases between. CDR3 nucleotide sequence: TGTGCCAGCAGCTTGTACAAAACAGGCCCAATGAACACTGAAGCTTTCTTT. Translated: CASSLYKTGPMNTEAFF. Full variable domain (rest looked up from reference TRBV7-9 and TRBJ1-1): DTGVSQNPRHKITKRGQNVTFRCDPISEHNRLYWYRQTLGQGPEFLTYFQNEAQLEKSRLLSDRFSAERPKGSFSTLEIQRTEQGDSAMYLCASSLYKTGPMNTEAFFGQGTRLTVV.